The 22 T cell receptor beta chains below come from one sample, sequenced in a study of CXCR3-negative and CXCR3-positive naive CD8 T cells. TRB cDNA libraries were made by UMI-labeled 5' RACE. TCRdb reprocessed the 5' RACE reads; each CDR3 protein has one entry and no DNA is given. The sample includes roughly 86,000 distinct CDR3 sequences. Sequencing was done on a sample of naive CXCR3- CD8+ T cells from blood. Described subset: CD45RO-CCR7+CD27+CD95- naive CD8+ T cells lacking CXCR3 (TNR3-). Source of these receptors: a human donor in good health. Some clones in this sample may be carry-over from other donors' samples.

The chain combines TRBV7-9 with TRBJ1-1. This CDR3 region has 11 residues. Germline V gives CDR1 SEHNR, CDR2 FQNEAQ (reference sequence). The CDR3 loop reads CASSMNTEAFF.

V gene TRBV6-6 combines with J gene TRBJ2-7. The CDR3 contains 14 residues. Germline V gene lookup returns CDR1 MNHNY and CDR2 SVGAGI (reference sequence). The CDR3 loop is CASSLELETYEQYF.

The CDR3 loop reads CASREQTSSYNEQFF. The V call is TRBV14, the J call TRBJ2-1. CDR1 and CDR2 from the germline V gene are SGHDN and FVKESK. The CDR3 extends over 15 amino acids.

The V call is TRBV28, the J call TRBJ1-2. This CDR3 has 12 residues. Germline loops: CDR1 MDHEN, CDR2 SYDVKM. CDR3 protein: CASSLVSYGYTF.

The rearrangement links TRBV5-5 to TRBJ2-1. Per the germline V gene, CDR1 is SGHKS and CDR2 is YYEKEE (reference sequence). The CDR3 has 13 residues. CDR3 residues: CASSLSYYDEQFF.

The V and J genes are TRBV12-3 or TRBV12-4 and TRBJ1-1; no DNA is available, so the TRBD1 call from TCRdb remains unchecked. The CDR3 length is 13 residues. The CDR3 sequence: CASSPGTGREAFF.

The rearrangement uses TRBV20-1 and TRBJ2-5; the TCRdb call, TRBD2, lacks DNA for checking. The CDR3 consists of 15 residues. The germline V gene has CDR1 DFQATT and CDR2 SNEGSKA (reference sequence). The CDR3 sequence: CSARVWETTQETQYF.

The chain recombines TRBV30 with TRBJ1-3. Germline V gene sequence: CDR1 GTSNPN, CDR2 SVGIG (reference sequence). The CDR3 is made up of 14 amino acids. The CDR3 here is CAWREISSGNTIYF. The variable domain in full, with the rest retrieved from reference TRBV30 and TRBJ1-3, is SQTIHQWPATLVQPVGSPLSLECTVEGTSNPNLYWYRQAAGRGLQLLFYSVGIGQISSEVPQNLSASRPQDRQFILSSKKLLLSDSGFYLCAWREISSGNTIYFGEGSWLTVV.

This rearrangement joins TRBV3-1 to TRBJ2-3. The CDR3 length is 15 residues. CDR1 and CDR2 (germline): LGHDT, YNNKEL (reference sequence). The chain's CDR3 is CASSQHGELTDTQYF.

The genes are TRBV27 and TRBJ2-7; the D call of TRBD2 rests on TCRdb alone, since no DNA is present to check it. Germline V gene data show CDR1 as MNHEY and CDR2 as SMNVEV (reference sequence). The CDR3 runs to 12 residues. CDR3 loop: CASSLGGLEQYF.

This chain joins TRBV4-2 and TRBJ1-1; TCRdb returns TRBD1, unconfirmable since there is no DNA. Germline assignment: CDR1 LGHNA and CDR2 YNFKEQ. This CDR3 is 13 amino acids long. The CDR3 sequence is CASRTTGGTEAFF.

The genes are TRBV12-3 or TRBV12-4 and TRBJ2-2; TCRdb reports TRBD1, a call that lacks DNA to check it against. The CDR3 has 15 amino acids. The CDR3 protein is CASRQRTGGSGELFF.

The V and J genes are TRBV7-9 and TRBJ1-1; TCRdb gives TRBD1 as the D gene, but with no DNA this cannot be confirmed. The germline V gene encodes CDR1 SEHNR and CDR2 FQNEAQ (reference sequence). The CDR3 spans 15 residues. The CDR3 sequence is CASSLGTGLNTEAFF.

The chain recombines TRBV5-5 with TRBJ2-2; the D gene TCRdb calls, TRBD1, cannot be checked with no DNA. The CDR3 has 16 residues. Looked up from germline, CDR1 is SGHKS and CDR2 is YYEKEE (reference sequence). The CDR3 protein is CASSFNQGTNTGELFF.

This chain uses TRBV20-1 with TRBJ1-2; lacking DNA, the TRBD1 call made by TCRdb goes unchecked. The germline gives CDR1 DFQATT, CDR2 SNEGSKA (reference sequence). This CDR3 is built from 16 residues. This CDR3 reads CSARGGGTGFSYEQYF.

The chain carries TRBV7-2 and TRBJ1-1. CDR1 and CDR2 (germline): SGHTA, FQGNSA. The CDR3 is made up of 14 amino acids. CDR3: CASSSWDRNTEAVF.

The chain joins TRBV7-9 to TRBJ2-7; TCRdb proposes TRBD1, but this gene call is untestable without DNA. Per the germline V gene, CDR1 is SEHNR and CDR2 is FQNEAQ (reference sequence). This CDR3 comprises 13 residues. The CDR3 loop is CASSSPGAEEQYF. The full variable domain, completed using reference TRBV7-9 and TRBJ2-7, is DTGVSQNPRHKITKRGQNVTFRCDPISEHNRLYWYRQTLGQGPEFLTYFQNEAQLEKSRLLSDRFSAERPKGSFSTLEIQRTEQGDSAMYLCASSSPGAEEQYFGPGTRLTVT.

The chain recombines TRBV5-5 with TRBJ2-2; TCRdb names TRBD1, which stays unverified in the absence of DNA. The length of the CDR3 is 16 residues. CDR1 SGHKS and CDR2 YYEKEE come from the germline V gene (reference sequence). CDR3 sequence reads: CASSPSQGANTGELFF.

CDR3 sequence reads: CSARDTSSGRIPYEQYF. The V gene is TRBV20-1, the J gene TRBJ2-7; TCRdb lists TRBD2, though no DNA is available to test this call. CDR1 and CDR2 from the germline V gene are DFQATT and SNEGSKA (reference sequence). The CDR3 sequence is 17 residues long.

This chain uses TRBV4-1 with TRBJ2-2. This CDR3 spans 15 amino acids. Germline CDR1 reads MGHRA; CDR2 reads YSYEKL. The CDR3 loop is CASSQKVGYTGELFF.

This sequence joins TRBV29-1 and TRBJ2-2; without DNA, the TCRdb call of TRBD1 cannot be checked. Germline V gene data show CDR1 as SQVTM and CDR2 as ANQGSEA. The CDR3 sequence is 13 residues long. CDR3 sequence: CSFRDTSTGELFF.

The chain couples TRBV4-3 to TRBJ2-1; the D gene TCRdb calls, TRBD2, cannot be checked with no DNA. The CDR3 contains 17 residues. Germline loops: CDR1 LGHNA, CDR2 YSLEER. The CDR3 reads CASSQDRLEGGSNEQFF.